This TCR beta chain came from a study of siplizumab effects on memory and regulatory T cells. V lost 6 bases, J lost 9 bases, and 14 bases lay in between. The CDR3 is 12 amino acids. From germline, CDR1 is LNHDA and CDR2 SQIVND (reference sequence). Profiling relied on immunoSEQ multiplex PCR, and the TCRdb table lists in-frame clones only, not all of them. In the table there are 99,000 or so clones, approximately 94% of which are singletons. Material for sequencing was CD4+ T cells sorted from blood. The source of this sequence is a human donor in good health. This chain joins TRBV19 and TRBJ1-2, with a weak D call TRBD1 (6 bases). CDR3: CASRGAEASYTF. The DNA of the CDR3 is TGTGCCAGTAGGGGGGCGGAGGCAAGCTACACCTTC.